Listed below are T cell receptor beta chains from one sample, sequenced in a study of blood T cells in healthy people across ages. MiXCR was run by TCRdb on the 5' RACE reads, yielding one entry per CDR3 protein. Of roughly 800,000 distinct CDR3 sequences listed, 53% are singletons. The sample taken for sequencing was blood. These receptors all stem from a man aged 80 or over in good health. Each CDR3 is given with its conserved first and last residue. The D gene is left open where the match is weak. The size entry is marked missing in some rows and otherwise reads once, few, many or a size class.

v_call: TRBV5-1
j_call: TRBJ2-7
d_call: TRBD2
clone_size: NA
cdr3_aa: CASRAVRGGPIEQYF
cdr3_nt: TGCGCCAGCAGGGCAGTTCGGGGAGGGCCAATTGAGCAGTACTTC

v_call: TRBV24-1
j_call: TRBJ1-2
d_call: NA
clone_size: NA
cdr3_aa: CATSGPAGQGTYGYTF
cdr3_nt: TGTGCCACCAGTGGCCCCGCGGGACAAGGAACCTATGGCTACACCTTC

v_call: TRBV15
j_call: TRBJ2-1
d_call: NA
clone_size: once
cdr3_aa: CATSREGGKLNEQFF
cdr3_nt: TGTGCCACCAGCAGAGAAGGTGGGAAGCTTAATGAGCAGTTCTTC

v_call: TRBV6-2/TRBV6-3
j_call: TRBJ2-3
d_call: NA
clone_size: few
cdr3_aa: CASSKGSLNHRDAYF
cdr3_nt: TGTGCCAGCAGTAAGGGGTCGCTCAACCACAGAGACGCGTATTTT

v_call: TRBV29-1
j_call: TRBJ2-7
d_call: NA
clone_size: many
cdr3_aa: CSVGGYEQYF
cdr3_nt: TGCAGCGTGGGCGGTTACGAGCAGTACTTC

v_call: TRBV12-3/TRBV12-4
j_call: TRBJ2-1
d_call: TRBD2
clone_size: once
cdr3_aa: CASAARPTSGMNEQFF
cdr3_nt: TGTGCCAGCGCCGCGCGCCCGACTAGCGGGATGAACGAGCAGTTCTTC

v_call: TRBV29-1
j_call: TRBJ1-1
d_call: NA
clone_size: few
cdr3_aa: CSVNLRGWDTEAFF
cdr3_nt: TGCAGCGTTAATTTAAGGGGCTGGGACACTGAAGCTTTCTTT

v_call: TRBV2
j_call: TRBJ2-4
d_call: NA
clone_size: NA
cdr3_aa: CTSSVQRSGEQYF
cdr3_nt: TGTACCAGCAGTGTTCAGCGGTCGGGGGAGCAGTACTTC

v_call: TRBV5-1
j_call: TRBJ2-6
d_call: NA
clone_size: NA
cdr3_aa: CASGQDEASGANVLTF
cdr3_nt: TGCGCCAGCGGCCAGGACGAAGCCTCTGGGGCCAACGTCCTGACTTTC

v_call: TRBV14
j_call: TRBJ1-1
d_call: NA
clone_size: NA
cdr3_aa: CASSQDLLGEAFF
cdr3_nt: TGTGCCAGCAGCCAAGATCTGCTGGGGGAGGCTTTCTTT

v_call: TRBV2
j_call: TRBJ1-1
d_call: TRBD1
clone_size: NA
cdr3_aa: CASNTLRTGEAFF
cdr3_nt: TGTGCCAGCAATACACTTCGGACAGGTGAAGCTTTCTTT

v_call: TRBV4-1
j_call: TRBJ2-3
d_call: TRBD2
clone_size: many
cdr3_aa: CASSQEAGPMSTDTQYF
cdr3_nt: TGCGCCAGCAGCCAAGAAGCGGGACCCATGTCCACAGATACGCAGTATTTT

v_call: TRBV6-6
j_call: TRBJ1-1
d_call: NA
clone_size: few
cdr3_aa: CASTAGALGSEAFF
cdr3_nt: TGTGCCAGCACCGCGGGGGCTCTGGGGTCTGAAGCTTTCTTT

v_call: TRBV29-1
j_call: TRBJ2-7
d_call: NA
clone_size: NA
cdr3_aa: CSVLEGATYEQYF
cdr3_nt: TGCAGCGTTCTTGAAGGGGCCACCTACGAGCAGTACTTC

v_call: TRBV6-1
j_call: TRBJ1-2
d_call: TRBD1
clone_size: NA
cdr3_aa: CASSENTMTGEGYTF
cdr3_nt: TGTGCCAGCAGTGAAAATACTATGACAGGGGAAGGCTACACCTTC

v_call: TRBV3-1
j_call: TRBJ1-5
d_call: NA
clone_size: NA
cdr3_aa: CASSQNPGTSNQPQHF
cdr3_nt: TGTGCCAGCAGTCAAAATCCGGGCACAAGCAATCAGCCCCAGCATTTT

v_call: TRBV15
j_call: TRBJ2-7
d_call: TRBD1
clone_size: few
cdr3_aa: CATSRGGQGGYEQYF
cdr3_nt: TGTGCAACATCCAGAGGGGGACAGGGGGGCTACGAGCAGTACTTC

v_call: TRBV29-1
j_call: TRBJ2-5
d_call: TRBD1
clone_size: many
cdr3_aa: CSASPGQGQTQYF
cdr3_nt: TGCAGCGCCAGCCCCGGACAGGGTCAGACCCAGTACTTC

v_call: TRBV7-2
j_call: TRBJ2-3
d_call: TRBD1
clone_size: NA
cdr3_aa: CASSFYGQGARSTDTQYF
cdr3_nt: TGTGCCAGCAGCTTCTACGGACAGGGTGCCCGTAGCACAGATACGCAGTATTTT

v_call: TRBV7-2
j_call: TRBJ1-2
d_call: NA
clone_size: NA
cdr3_aa: CASSFNPGRDYGYTF
cdr3_nt: TGTGCCAGCAGCTTCAACCCAGGGAGGGACTATGGCTACACCTTC

v_call: TRBV5-1
j_call: TRBJ2-7
d_call: NA
clone_size: NA
cdr3_aa: CASSLMGSQTSAYEQYF
cdr3_nt: TGCGCCAGCAGCCTGATGGGCAGTCAAACGAGTGCCTACGAGCAGTACTTC

v_call: TRBV14
j_call: TRBJ1-4
d_call: NA
clone_size: NA
cdr3_aa: CASSQRQLNEKLFF
cdr3_nt: TGTGCCAGCAGCCAAAGACAACTTAATGAAAAACTGTTTTTT

v_call: TRBV5-1
j_call: TRBJ2-7
d_call: TRBD1
clone_size: NA
cdr3_aa: CASSLEWDRGLDEQYF
cdr3_nt: TGCGCCAGCAGCTTGGAATGGGACAGGGGGTTGGACGAGCAGTACTTC

v_call: TRBV6-5
j_call: TRBJ2-7
d_call: NA
clone_size: NA
cdr3_aa: CASSYSGRTQKGYEQYF
cdr3_nt: TGTGCCAGCAGTTACAGCGGTCGGACACAGAAAGGTTACGAGCAGTACTTC

v_call: TRBV6-2/TRBV6-3
j_call: TRBJ2-7
d_call: TRBD2
clone_size: NA
cdr3_aa: CASSYGGGDYEQYF
cdr3_nt: TGTGCCAGCAGTTACGGCGGGGGAGACTACGAGCAGTACTTC

v_call: TRBV15
j_call: TRBJ2-3
d_call: TRBD2
clone_size: NA
cdr3_aa: CATSFTRGGGRYAYF
cdr3_nt: TGTGCCACCAGCTTCACCCGGGGGGGCGGCAGATACGCGTATTTT

v_call: TRBV30
j_call: TRBJ1-5
d_call: NA
clone_size: NA
cdr3_aa: CAWEREGMPQHF
cdr3_nt: TGTGCCTGGGAAAGGGAGGGCATGCCCCAGCATTTT

v_call: TRBV7-8
j_call: TRBJ1-1
d_call: NA
clone_size: NA
cdr3_aa: CASSFQGLSTEAFF
cdr3_nt: TGTGCCAGCAGCTTCCAGGGTCTCAGCACTGAAGCTTTCTTT

v_call: TRBV7-9
j_call: TRBJ2-7
d_call: TRBD1
clone_size: NA
cdr3_aa: CASSSDRGLAYEQYF
cdr3_nt: TGTGCCAGCAGCTCGGACAGGGGGCTAGCCTACGAGCAGTACTTC

v_call: TRBV20-1
j_call: TRBJ2-1
d_call: NA
clone_size: NA
cdr3_aa: CSARSSPYNEQFF
cdr3_nt: TGCAGTGCTAGATCTTCGCCCTACAATGAGCAGTTCTTC